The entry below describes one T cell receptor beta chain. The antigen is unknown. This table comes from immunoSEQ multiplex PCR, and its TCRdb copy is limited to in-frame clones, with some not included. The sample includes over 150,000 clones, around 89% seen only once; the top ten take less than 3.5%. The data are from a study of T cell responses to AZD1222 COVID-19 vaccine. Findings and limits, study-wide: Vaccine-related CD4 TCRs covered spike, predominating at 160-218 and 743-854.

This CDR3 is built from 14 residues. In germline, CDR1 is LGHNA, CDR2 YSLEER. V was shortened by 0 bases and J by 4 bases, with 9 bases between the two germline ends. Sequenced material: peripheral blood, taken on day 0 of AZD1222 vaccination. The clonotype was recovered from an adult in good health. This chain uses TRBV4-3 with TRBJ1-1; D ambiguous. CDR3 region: CASSQDLGVTEAFF. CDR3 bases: TGCGCCAGCAGCCAAGACTTGGGTGTCACTGAAGCTTTCTTT.